The 10 T cell receptor beta chains given below trace back to one sample, sequenced in a study of OX40 agonist ivuxolimab in advanced cancers. Data came from immunoSEQ multiplex PCR; TCRdb stores just in-frame clones and leaves some out. The sample shows fewer than 90,000 clones, roughly nine tenths of them seen only once. The source was CD4+ or CD8+ T cells sorted from blood, collected in a trial of the OX40 agonist ivuxolimab. Every receptor here comes from an adult with an advanced solid tumor such as melanoma, head and neck, liver or kidney cancer.

A single count supports this clone. The V gene is TRBV30, the J gene TRBJ1-2; D remains ambiguous. V was clipped by 2 bases and J by 3 bases, with 22 bases between them. Germline V gives CDR1 GTSNPN, CDR2 SVGIG (reference sequence). CDR3 length: 17 amino acids. The CDR3 nucleotides read TGTGCCTGGAGTTTGGGAGCAGTTCGACGCCTCTACTATGGCTACACCTTC. Protein: CAWSLGAVRRLYYGYTF. The full variable domain, rest sourced from reference TRBV30 and TRBJ1-2, is SQTIHQWPATLVQPVGSPLSLECTVEGTSNPNLYWYRQAAGRGLQLLFYSVGIGQISSEVPQNLSASRPQDRQFILSSKKLLLSDSGFYLCAWSLGAVRRLYYGYTFGSGTRLTVV.

The chain uses TRBV10-3 and TRBJ2-7; no firm D call. Germline V lookup: CDR1 ENHRY, CDR2 SYGVKD. The V gene lost 2 bases and the J gene lost 2 bases, with 7 bases spanning the gap. This CDR3 has 13 residues. The CDR3 spells CAISEGITYEQYF. For the CDR3, the DNA is TGTGCCATCAGTGAGGGCATTACCTACGAGCAGTACTTC.

This chain joins TRBV4-1 and TRBJ1-3, with a tentative D call TRBD1 (6 bases). Trimming removed 1 base at V and 2 bases at J, with 12 bases between. Germline lookup yields CDR1 MGHRA and CDR2 YSYEKL. The CDR3 loop spans 16 amino acids. The CDR3 is CASSQGGARAGNTIYF. In nucleotides, the CDR3 is TGCGCCAGCAGCCAAGGGGGGGCGCGGGCTGGAAACACCATATATTTT.

The chain links TRBV7-3 to TRBJ2-3, with 8 bases identical to TRBD2. The junction had 8 bases not matched to a gene; V was cut back by 6 bases and J by 0 bases. The germline gives CDR1 SGHTA, CDR2 FQGTGA. The CDR3 is 16 residues long. The CDR3, as DNA: TGTGCCAGCAGTCTCGAGGCTAGCGGGAGCACAGATACGCAGTATTTT. Encoded protein: CASSLEASGSTDTQYF. The full variable domain, its missing parts supplied by reference TRBV7-3 and TRBJ2-3, is GAGVSQTPSNKVTEKGKYVELRCDPISGHTALYWYRQSLGQGPEFLIYFQGTGAADDSGLPNDRFFAVRPEGSVSTLKIQRTERGDSAVYLCASSLEASGSTDTQYFGPGTRLTVL.

The chain couples TRBV18 to TRBJ2-4; D could derive from TRBD1 or TRBD2 (5 bases each). The germline V and J ends were trimmed by 0 bases and 0 bases, with 15 bases remaining between them. The CDR3 covers 18 residues. The germline CDR1 and CDR2 sequences are KGHSH and LQKENI. The CDR3 loop reads CASSPPANWGSAKNIQYF. The CDR3 DNA reads as TGTGCCAGCTCACCACCGGCTAACTGGGGGTCAGCCAAAAACATTCAGTACTTC.

The table lists this clone with a count of one. The chain uses TRBV11-2 and TRBJ2-5; 8 bases map to TRBD2. J was trimmed by 5 bases and V by 5 bases; bases with no gene match: 4. The CDR3 loop spans 13 amino acids. Germline V gives CDR1 SGHAT, CDR2 FQNNGV. The CDR3 sequence is CASSGTSFETQYF. In nucleotides, the CDR3 is TGTGCCAGCAGCGGGACTAGTTTTGAGACCCAGTACTTC. Full variable domain (rest looked up from reference TRBV11-2 and TRBJ2-5): EAGVAQSPRYKIIEKRQSVAFWCNPISGHATLYWYQQILGQGPKLLIQFQNNGVVDDSQLPKDRFSAERLKGVDSTLKIQPAKLEDSAVYLCASSGTSFETQYFGPGTRLLVL.

This chain uses TRBV7-2 with TRBJ2-1; TRBD1 matches at 7 bases. The length of the CDR3 is 16 residues. The germline V gene has CDR1 SGHTA and CDR2 FQGNSA. With 6 bases clipped from V and 1 base from J, the junction kept 9 bases outside the gene matches. The CDR3 protein is CASRIAGTASYNEQFF. The CDR3, as DNA: TGTGCCAGCAGGATAGCCGGGACAGCTTCCTACAATGAGCAGTTCTTC.

This sequence joins TRBV11-2 and TRBJ2-7; D remains ambiguous. The V gene's germline CDR1 is SGHAT and CDR2 FQNNGV. V was cut by 8 bases and J by 2 bases, with 16 bases left in between. CDR3 length equals 14 residues. DNA for the CDR3: TGTGCCAGCTGCATGGGGAACAGCCCCTACGAGCAGTACTTC. Translating it yields CASCMGNSPYEQYF.

The rearrangement joins TRBV28 to TRBJ2-1; 11 nucleotides match TRBD2. The CDR3 covers 18 residues. V lost 5 bases to trimming and J lost 0 bases; unmatched junction nucleotides: 9. Germline CDR1 reads MDHEN; CDR2 reads SYDVKM. The CDR3 sequence is CASSPRVGLADSYNEQFF. Written as DNA, the CDR3 is TGTGCCAGCAGTCCCAGGGTGGGACTAGCGGACTCCTACAATGAGCAGTTCTTC. Variable domain in full (rest from reference TRBV28 and TRBJ2-1): DVKVTQSSRYLVKRTGEKVFLECVQDMDHENMFWYRQDPGLGLRLIYFSYDVKMKEKGDIPEGYSVSREKKERFSLILESASTNQTSMYLCASSPRVGLADSYNEQFFGPGTRLTVL.

CDR3 in amino acids: CASRQGPTYGYTF. CDR3 sequence (DNA): TGTGCCAGTCGACAGGGACCCACCTATGGCTACACCTTC. The chain couples TRBV19 to TRBJ1-2; 7 nucleotides line up with TRBD1. The V gene's germline CDR1 is LNHDA and CDR2 SQIVND (reference sequence). V dropped 8 bases and J dropped 4; count of bases not matched to a gene: 7. This CDR3 is 13 amino acids long.